The rows below give T cell receptor beta chains drawn from one sample of a study of T-cell reconstitution after alpha-beta-depleted transplantation in children. TCRdb used MiXCR to reprocess the PCR reads, holding one entry per CDR3 protein. The data contain fewer than 450,000 distinct CDR3 sequences, 15% to 20% of them singletons. Sequencing used PBMCs, mostly from graft donor cells, obtained 360 days after TCRalphabeta/CD19-depleted stem cell transplant. Receptors were obtained from a male patient aged 2 to 9 who had a stem cell transplant for acute lymphoblastic leukemia, so the T cells may come from the graft donor. Each CDR3 is given with its conserved first and last residue. The order of the fields is CDR3 protein, CDR3 DNA, V gene, J gene, CDR3 length, D gene, clone size. A D gene is named only where the DNA matches it firmly. Expanded clones are given a class, and other clones once, few, many or no size at all.

CASSLLDRVGETQYF	TGTGCCAGCAGCCTGCTGGACAGGGTTGGAGAGACCCAGTACTTC	TRBV7-6	TRBJ2-5	15	TRBD1	-
CASRKNRGAGTDTQYF	TGTGCCAGCAGAAAGAACCGGGGAGCGGGCACAGATACGCAGTATTTT	TRBV27	TRBJ2-3	16	-	many
CASSQESGGLYEQYF	TGCGCCAGCAGCCAAGAGTCAGGGGGCCTCTACGAGCAGTACTTC	TRBV4-3	TRBJ2-7	15	TRBD1	many
CSASSSGSYNEQFF	TGCAGTGCTAGTTCTAGCGGGAGCTACAATGAGCAGTTCTTC	TRBV20-1	TRBJ2-1	14	TRBD2	few
CASSQERYLADRGVRTEAFF	TGCGCCAGCAGCCAAGAAAGGTACCTTGCTGACAGGGGGGTGAGAACTGAAGCTTTCTTT	TRBV4-1	TRBJ1-1	20	TRBD1	many
CASSGQEIWGTDTQYF	TGTGCCAGCAGTGGACAGGAGATTTGGGGCACAGATACGCAGTATTTT	TRBV27	TRBJ2-3	16	TRBD1	few
CASSLDPGADQPQHF	TGCGCCAGCAGCTTGGATCCGGGGGCTGATCAGCCCCAGCATTTT	TRBV5-1	TRBJ1-5	15	-	-
CASSQDVRAETQYF	TGCGCCAGCAGCCAAGATGTCAGGGCTGAGACCCAGTACTTC	TRBV4-1	TRBJ2-5	14	-	-
CASSKDLANTGELFF	TGCGCCAGCAGCAAAGACCTAGCAAACACCGGGGAGCTGTTTTTT	TRBV5-1	TRBJ2-2	15	-	-
CASSQGLFQGHTGELFF	TGTGCCAGCAGCCAAGGCCTTTTTCAGGGTCACACCGGGGAGCTGTTTTTT	TRBV3-1	TRBJ2-2	17	-	few
CASGGVGETQYF	TGTGCCAGCGGAGGGGTAGGGGAGACCCAGTACTTC	TRBV12-3/TRBV12-4	TRBJ2-5	12	-	many
CASSALAGPGELFF	TGTGCCAGCAGCGCCCTCGCAGGGCCCGGGGAGCTGTTTTTT	TRBV7-8	TRBJ2-2	14	-	-
CASSPEPRYNEQFF	TGTGCCAGCAGTCCGGAACCTCGATACAATGAGCAGTTCTTC	TRBV28	TRBJ2-1	14	-	few
CASSQPGRGETQYF	TGTGCCAGCAGCCAACCCGGACGGGGGGAGACCCAGTACTTC	TRBV4-2	TRBJ2-5	14	-	-
CASSLVGTTYGYTF	TGTGCCAGCAGCTTAGTCGGGACAACCTATGGCTACACCTTC	TRBV7-9	TRBJ1-2	14	-	few
CASSRSLADSYNEQFF	TGTGCCAGCAGCCGATCGCTAGCGGATTCCTACAATGAGCAGTTCTTC	TRBV3-1	TRBJ2-1	16	TRBD2	-
CASSLVVSGQFF	TGTGCCAGCAGCTTAGTGGTTAGCGGGCAGTTCTTC	TRBV7-2	TRBJ2-1	12	-	few
CSALAAFTDTQYF	TGCAGTGCTCTTGCGGCGTTCACAGATACGCAGTATTTT	TRBV20-1	TRBJ2-3	13	-	few
CSASTSGVSYEQYF	TGCAGTGCTAGTACTAGCGGGGTCTCCTACGAGCAGTACTTC	TRBV20-1	TRBJ2-7	14	TRBD2	many
CASSYSEADTQYF	TGTGCCAGCAGTTACTCCGAAGCAGATACGCAGTATTTT	TRBV6-5	TRBJ2-3	13	-	-
CASSFGTSGSLPPRTDTQYF	TGTGCCAGCAGCTTCGGGACTAGCGGGAGTCTACCCCCACGCACAGATACGCAGTATTTT	TRBV11-1	TRBJ2-3	20	TRBD2	-
CASSNDLAGETQYF	TGTGCCAGCAGCAACGACCTAGCGGGCGAGACCCAGTACTTC	TRBV11-2	TRBJ2-5	14	TRBD2	-
CASTPGGDNEQFF	TGTGCCAGCACCCCGGGGGGGGACAATGAGCAGTTCTTC	TRBV28	TRBJ2-1	13	TRBD2	many
CASSFADSLRNNEQFF	TGCGCCAGCAGCTTCGCGGACAGCTTAAGGAACAATGAGCAGTTCTTC	TRBV4-3	TRBJ2-1	16	-	few
CASSPGEVNIQYF	TGTGCCAGCTCACCGGGGGAGGTAAACATTCAGTACTTC	TRBV18	TRBJ2-4	13	-	-
CASSVTGNTEAFF	TGTGCCAGCAGCGTCACAGGGAACACTGAAGCTTTCTTT	TRBV9	TRBJ1-1	13	-	-
CSVEDPGGLAVRETQYF	TGCAGCGTTGAAGATCCAGGGGGACTAGCAGTGAGGGAGACCCAGTACTTC	TRBV29-1	TRBJ2-5	17	TRBD2	-
CASRTGPTNEKLFF	TGTGCCAGCAGGACGGGACCGACCAATGAAAAACTGTTTTTT	TRBV28	TRBJ1-4	14	-	-
CATSAGLRNTIYF	TGTGCCACCTCTGCGGGCCTACGGAACACCATATATTTT	TRBV3-1	TRBJ1-3	13	-	many
CAISDPNSGANVLTF	TGTGCCATCAGTGACCCAAACTCTGGGGCCAACGTCCTGACTTTC	TRBV10-3	TRBJ2-6	15	-	-
CASSIGTSRVEKLFF	TGTGCCAGCAGCATCGGGACGTCCAGGGTTGAAAAACTGTTTTTT	TRBV5-5	TRBJ1-4	15	-	many
CARGVSTDTQYF	TGTGCCAGAGGGGTCAGCACAGATACGCAGTATTTT	TRBV30	TRBJ2-3	12	-	-
CASTQRGSYNEQFF	TGTGCCAGCACCCAGCGGGGGTCCTACAATGAGCAGTTCTTC	TRBV12-3/TRBV12-4	TRBJ2-1	14	TRBD2	-
CASSLLGVVNTEAFF	TGCGCCAGCAGCCTACTGGGTGTCGTGAACACTGAAGCTTTCTTT	TRBV5-1	TRBJ1-1	15	-	-
CASSPGTGVEQYF	TGTGCCAGCTCCCCCGGGACAGGGGTCGAGCAGTACTTC	TRBV18	TRBJ2-7	13	TRBD1	-
CASTPLRRLAYDEQYF	TGTGCCAGCACCCCCCTAAGGCGGCTAGCGTACGACGAGCAGTACTTC	TRBV7-9	TRBJ2-7	16	-	once
CSVDGLADSYEQYF	TGCAGCGTTGACGGACTAGCGGATTCCTACGAGCAGTACTTC	TRBV29-1	TRBJ2-7	14	TRBD2	-
CASSVVGTVFDNEQFF	TGTGCCAGCAGCGTAGTGGGGACAGTGTTCGACAATGAGCAGTTCTTC	TRBV9	TRBJ2-1	16	TRBD1	few
CASSFGGSTDTQYF	TGTGCCAGCAGCTTTGGGGGGAGCACAGATACGCAGTATTTT	TRBV7-9	TRBJ2-3	14	-	many
CASSLLADVDTQYF	TGTGCCAGCAGCCTACTAGCCGACGTAGATACGCAGTATTTT	TRBV5-6	TRBJ2-3	14	-	few
CASSLGVRGLAEQYF	TGTGCCAGCTCACTCGGGGTCCGGGGGCTAGCCGAGCAGTACTTC	TRBV18	TRBJ2-7	15	-	few
CASSQADRGNSPLHF	TGCGCCAGCAGCCAAGCGGACAGGGGTAATTCACCCCTCCACTTT	TRBV4-3	TRBJ1-6	15	TRBD1	few
CASSQGGRAGAGELFF	TGCGCCAGCAGCCAAGGTGGGAGGGCCGGTGCCGGGGAGCTGTTTTTT	TRBV4-3	TRBJ2-2	16	TRBD2	-
CASTPNREGVWTDTQYF	TGTGCCAGCACCCCTAACAGGGAAGGGGTGTGGACAGATACGCAGTATTTT	TRBV5-4	TRBJ2-3	17	-	few
CASSPGRLPQETQYF	TGTGCCAGCAGCCCCGGGCGGTTGCCGCAAGAGACCCAGTACTTC	TRBV7-9	TRBJ2-5	15	-	few
CASSSLLDRLSSYEQYF	TGTGCCAGCAGTTCCCTGTTGGACAGGTTAAGCTCCTACGAGCAGTACTTC	TRBV28	TRBJ2-7	17	TRBD1	many
CASSVEGYPTYNEQFF	TGTGCCAGCAGCGTAGAGGGCTACCCGACCTACAATGAGCAGTTCTTC	TRBV9	TRBJ2-1	16	-	many
CASSFAPGGANEQFF	TGTGCCAGCAGTTTTGCGCCGGGAGGGGCCAATGAGCAGTTCTTC	TRBV27	TRBJ2-1	15	TRBD2	-
CASSFWTADYLDSYEQYF	TGCGCCAGCAGCTTCTGGACAGCCGACTATCTAGACTCCTACGAGCAGTACTTC	TRBV5-1	TRBJ2-7	18	-	few
CASSLHGLGLASNEQFF	TGTGCCAGCAGTTTGCATGGCCTGGGGCTAGCAAGCAATGAGCAGTTCTTC	TRBV12-3/TRBV12-4	TRBJ2-1	17	-	-
CASREPSGTNTGELFF	TGTGCCAGCAGGGAACCCAGCGGCACGAACACCGGGGAGCTGTTTTTT	TRBV7-8	TRBJ2-2	16	-	-
CASSSVIPGQGNTGELFF	TGTGCCAGCAGCTCCGTCATACCGGGACAGGGTAACACCGGGGAGCTGTTTTTT	TRBV7-8	TRBJ2-2	18	TRBD1	-
CASSVAGTSGRSRSYNEQFF	TGTGCCAGCAGCGTAGCAGGGACTAGCGGGAGATCCCGCTCCTACAATGAGCAGTTCTTC	TRBV9	TRBJ2-1	20	TRBD2	-
CASSSGLVNTYNEQFF	TGTGCCAGCAGTTCCGGACTAGTGAATACCTACAATGAGCAGTTCTTC	TRBV6-2/TRBV6-3	TRBJ2-1	16	TRBD2	few
CASSLVAGYTDTQYF	TGTGCCAGCAGCTTAGTTGCGGGTTACACAGATACGCAGTATTTT	TRBV7-2	TRBJ2-3	15	-	-
CASSIRGRNTGELFF	TGCGCCAGCAGCATTCGGGGACGAAACACCGGGGAGCTGTTTTTT	TRBV5-1	TRBJ2-2	15	-	few
CASSVGLAGGYEQYF	TGTGCCAGCAGCGTGGGACTAGCGGGAGGTTACGAGCAGTACTTC	TRBV9	TRBJ2-7	15	TRBD2	few